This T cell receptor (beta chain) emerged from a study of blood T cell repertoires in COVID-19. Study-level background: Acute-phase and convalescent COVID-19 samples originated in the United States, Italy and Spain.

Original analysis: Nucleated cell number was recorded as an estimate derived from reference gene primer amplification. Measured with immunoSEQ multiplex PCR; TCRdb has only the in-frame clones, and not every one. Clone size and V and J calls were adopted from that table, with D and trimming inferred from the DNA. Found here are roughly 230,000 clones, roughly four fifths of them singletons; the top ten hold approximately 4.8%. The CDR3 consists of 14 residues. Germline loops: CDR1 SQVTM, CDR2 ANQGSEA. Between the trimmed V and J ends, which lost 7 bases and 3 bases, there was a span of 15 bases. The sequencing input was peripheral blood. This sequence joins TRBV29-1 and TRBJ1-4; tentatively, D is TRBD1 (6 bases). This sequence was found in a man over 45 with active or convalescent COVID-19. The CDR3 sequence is CSAGGGWANEKLFF. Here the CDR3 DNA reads TGCAGCGCTGGGGGGGGCTGGGCTAATGAAAAACTGTTTTTT. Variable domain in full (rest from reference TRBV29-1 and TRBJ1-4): SAVISQKPSRDICQRGTSLTIQCQVDSQVTMMFWYRQQPGQSLTLIATANQGSEATYESGFVIDKFPISRPNLTFSTLTVSNMSPEDSSIYLCSAGGGWANEKLFFGSGTQLSVL.